These T cell receptor beta chains were read from a single sample in a study of blood T cell repertoires in COVID-19. The method was immunoSEQ multiplex PCR; TCRdb's version includes in-frame clones alone and lacks a portion of them. The repertoire holds some 380,000 clones, roughly 90% seen once, with approximately 2% in the top ten. Sequencing was done on a sample of PBMCs or T cells enriched from blood (not recorded which). Every receptor here comes from a woman aged 40 to 50 with acute COVID-19. Each CDR3 is given with its conserved first and last residue. Fields, in order: D gene, clone size, J gene, V gene, CDR3 protein, CDR3 DNA. D genes are given only for firm matches. Expanded clones are given a class, and other clones once, few, many or no size at all.

NA,NA,TRBJ1-2,TRBV28,CASRLQEPRYGYTF,TGTGCCAGCAGGCTCCAGGAACCTCGGTATGGCTACACCTTC
NA,NA,TRBJ2-1,TRBV3-1/TRBV3-2,CASSHRSEQFF,TGTGCCAGCAGCCACCGCAGTGAGCAGTTCTTC
TRBD2,NA,TRBJ2-3,TRBV12-5,CAGHPSGGALDTQYF,TGTGCTGGACACCCTAGCGGGGGGGCATTAGATACGCAGTATTTT
NA,NA,TRBJ2-5,TRBV27,CASSSGEETQYF,TGTGCCAGCAGTTCCGGGGAAGAGACCCAGTACTTC
NA,NA,TRBJ1-4,TRBV5-5,CASSEGEGTF,TGTGCCAGCAGCGAAGGGGAGGGGACGTTC
NA,NA,TRBJ2-7,TRBV7-2,CASSLFRGSYEQYF,TGTGCCAGCAGCTTGTTCCGGGGTAGCTACGAGCAGTACTTC
TRBD1,NA,TRBJ2-7,TRBV9,CASSIGTGPVEQYF,TGTGCCAGCAGCATAGGGACAGGGCCCGTCGAGCAGTACTTC
NA,NA,TRBJ1-5,TRBV5-1,CASSFGRSRGQPQHF,TGCGCCAGCAGCTTTGGGAGATCCAGGGGACAGCCCCAGCATTTT
TRBD2,NA,TRBJ2-1,TRBV12-3/TRBV12-4,CASGGGYNEQFF,TGTGCCAGCGGCGGGGGATACAATGAGCAGTTCTTC
NA,NA,TRBJ2-5,TRBV7-2,CASSSTGHLRETQYF,TGTGCCAGCAGCTCTACGGGACATCTTCGGGAGACCCAGTACTTC
NA,once,TRBJ1-1,TRBV9,CASSPESGVAFF,TGTGCCAGCAGCCCCGAGTCGGGTGTAGCTTTCTTT
NA,once,TRBJ1-2,TRBV27,CASSPPGRTTPHYGYTF,TGTGCCAGCAGTCCCCCGGGCAGGACAACCCCCCATTATGGCTACACCTTC
TRBD1,NA,TRBJ2-5,TRBV29-1,CSVGTGWETQYF,TGCAGCGTTGGGACAGGGTGGGAGACCCAGTACTTC
NA,NA,TRBJ2-3,TRBV18,CASSPKSEADTQYF,TGTGCCAGCTCACCGAAAAGCGAAGCAGATACGCAGTATTTT
TRBD1,NA,TRBJ2-7,TRBV11-2,CASRDRGYEQYF,TGTGCCAGCCGGGACAGGGGCTACGAGCAGTACTTC
NA,NA,TRBJ2-1,TRBV5-1,CASSLEAGSYNEQFF,TGCGCCAGCAGCTTGGAGGCGGGGAGCTACAATGAGCAGTTCTTC
NA,NA,TRBJ1-4,TRBV15,CATSARGGQSGEKLFF,TGTGCCACCAGCGCCCGTGGAGGACAGAGCGGCGAAAAACTGTTTTTT
NA,NA,TRBJ1-1,TRBV18,CASSPERHLNTEAFF,TGTGCCAGCTCACCAGAACGACACTTGAACACTGAAGCTTTCTTT
TRBD1,NA,TRBJ1-1,TRBV27,CASRTNNRDRGLAFF,TGTGCCAGCAGGACCAACAACCGGGACAGGGGATTGGCTTTCTTT
NA,NA,TRBJ2-3,TRBV9,CASSVGRAPVDTQYF,TGTGCCAGCAGCGTAGGGAGGGCGCCGGTGGATACGCAGTATTTT
TRBD2,NA,TRBJ2-4,TRBV4-1,CASSHDPTSDMTKNIQYF,TGCGCCAGCAGCCATGACCCGACTAGCGATATGACCAAAAACATTCAGTACTTC
TRBD1,NA,TRBJ1-2,TRBV5-1,CASGRDSYYGYTF,TGCGCCAGCGGGCGGGACAGCTACTATGGCTACACCTTC
NA,NA,TRBJ1-1,TRBV4-1,CASRNRVVGTEAFF,TGCGCCAGCAGAAACAGGGTAGTTGGCACTGAAGCTTTCTTT
NA,NA,TRBJ1-2,TRBV30,CAWSVRVLAGTTF,TGTGCCTGGAGTGTACGGGTTTTAGCGGGAACCACCTTC